This T cell receptor (beta chain) came from a study of post-analysis software for immune sequencing data (dated by TCRdb to the mid-2010s). Regarding the complete study: Relapsing-remitting, secondary progressive and progressive-relapsing multiple sclerosis were recorded as disease courses, and subtype annotation was lacking for some patients. The patient repertoires were set against eleven to twelve previously published healthy control repertoires from donors whose ages ranged from about 6 to 26 years. A subset of samples was prepared in parallel using single-end sample barcoding, then pooled and co-amplified after Illumina adapter ligation.

On the study overall, not on this receptor specifically: Patients showed significantly higher frequencies than controls for five TRBV segments, among them TRBV5-6, TRBV5-1 and TRBV20-1. Normalized Chao1 diversity was significantly lower in multiple sclerosis patients than controls, suggesting substantial peripheral T-cell clonal expansion. The control group was slightly older than the multiple sclerosis patient group. Direct clustering with F measure revealed strong co-clustering of samples prepared in the same batch, which led to a batch-effect correction.

To demonstrate the VDJtools post-analysis software, TCR beta repertoires were profiled from the peripheral blood of about 13 young patients with multiple sclerosis. The multiple sclerosis patients were children and adolescents ranging in age from about 6 to 17 years. Comment on this clonotype: What this receptor recognizes is not known. Base qualities are not at hand, and no much larger clone is one base apart.

The method was PCR. Sequencing took place on an Illumina HiSeq 2500. Unique molecular identifiers were incorporated into TCR beta cDNA libraries to reduce PCR and sequencing biases. Some 500,000 cDNA molecules were obtained per 1 to 10 million input T cells, so each molecule approximated one T cell. The patient libraries were prepared and sequenced using the same protocol as the earlier healthy control dataset. Samples belonging to the same batch were prepared together, multiplexed and sequenced on a shared HiSeq lane. The authors processed their data as follows. MIGEC was used to process the raw barcoded reads, and molecular identifier groups with only a single read were discarded before consensus assembly and CDR3 extraction. VDJtools was used for post-analysis of the clonotype tables, with diversity normalized by down-sampling every dataset to the smallest sample size. Repertoire overlap clustering matched CDR3 amino acid but not nucleotide sequences to correct batch-related cross-sample contamination. Clones were called with MiXCR by TCRdb after fastp trimmed the public reads at Q25, and only in-frame beta chains were retained. Each entry is one CDR3 protein sequence, shown with its most common DNA and genes. TCRdb's processing, not the authors' own work, is the source of the V and J calls. In this sample the table shows approximately 440,000 distinct CDR3 sequences, under 55% of which occur a single time. Roughly 12% of the sample lies in the top ten.

V is reduced by 3 bases and J by 7 bases, leaving a spacing of 16 bases between them. CDR1 and CDR2 are read off the germline V gene as SQVTM and ANQGSEA. The CDR3 goes from the cysteine to the phenylalanine over 13 residues. The CDR3 DNA has 39 bases and is translated from base 1. The rearrangement joined TRBV29-1 to TRBJ2-7, with TRBD1 tentatively as D gene (5 bases match). What was sequenced was blood. The receptor's source is a girl aged 5 to 17 with multiple sclerosis. The nucleotides read TGCAGCGTTGACCTAGGGGCCCCTGAGGAGCAGTACTTC. This codes for CSVDLGAPEEQYF.